This TCR beta chain was found in a study of T cell changes during pregnancy in multiple sclerosis. Trimming cost V 5 bases and J 7 bases; bases outside gene matches: 2. This CDR3 has 13 amino acids. Germline CDR1 LGHNT, CDR2 FRNRAP. The repertoire was sequenced with immunoSEQ multiplex PCR; TCRdb's copy has only in-frame clones and lacks some. The data show tens of thousands of clones, with around 88% seen just once and 0.6% to 0.9% held by the top ten. This specimen was CD4+ T cells from peripheral blood mononuclear cells, taken in the first trimester of pregnancy. V gene TRBV12-5 combines with J gene TRBJ2-5; 12 bases match TRBD2. The receptor was isolated from a female donor in good health, enrolled as a control in a pregnancy study. DNA of the CDR3: TGTGCTAGTGGTGCGACTAGCGGGGGGACCCAGTACTTC. Its translation: CASGATSGGTQYF. The full variable domain, rest sourced from reference TRBV12-5 and TRBJ2-5, is DARVTQTPRHKVTEMGQEVTMRCQPILGHNTVFWYRQTMMQGLELLAYFRNRAPLDDSGMPKDRFSAEMPDATLATLKIQPSEPRDSAVYFCASGATSGGTQYFGPGTRLLVL.